Below, one T cell receptor (beta chain) is given with its context. This specimen comes from a study of cytomegalovirus exposure and HLA in healthy donors. Sequencing was performed with immunoSEQ multiplex PCR; in TCRdb, only in-frame clones are kept and a portion is missing. The table lists 55,000 to 75,000 clones, about 89% of them singletons. The germline CDR1 and CDR2 sequences are SGHTA and FQGTGA. The CDR3 is 14 residues long. Trimming took 5 bases from V and 5 from J; bases not matched to a gene: 4. The sequencing input was PBMCs. The chain combines TRBV7-3 with TRBJ2-2; 8 positions agree with TRBD1. The sequence was obtained from a man between 18 and 35 years old in good health and CMV-seronegative. CDR3 in amino acids: CASSARQGTGELFF. The CDR3 DNA reads TGTGCCAGCAGCGCCAGACAGGGGACCGGGGAGCTGTTTTTT.